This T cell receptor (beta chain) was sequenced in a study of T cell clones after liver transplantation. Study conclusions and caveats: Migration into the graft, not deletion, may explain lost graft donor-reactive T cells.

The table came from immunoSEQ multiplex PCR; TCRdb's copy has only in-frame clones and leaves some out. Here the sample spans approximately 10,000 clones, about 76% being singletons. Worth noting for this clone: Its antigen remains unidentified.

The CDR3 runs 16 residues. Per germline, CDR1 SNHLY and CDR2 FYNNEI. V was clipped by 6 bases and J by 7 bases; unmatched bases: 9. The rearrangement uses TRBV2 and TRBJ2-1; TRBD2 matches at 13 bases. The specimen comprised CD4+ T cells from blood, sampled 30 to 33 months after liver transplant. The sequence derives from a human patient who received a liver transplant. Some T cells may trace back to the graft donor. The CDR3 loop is CASRDLGLAGRNEQFF. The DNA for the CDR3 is TGTGCCAGCAGGGATCTGGGACTAGCGGGAAGGAATGAGCAGTTCTTC. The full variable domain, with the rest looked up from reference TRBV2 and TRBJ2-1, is EPEVTQTPSHQVTQMGQEVILRCVPISNHLYFYWYRQILGQKVEFLVSFYNNEISEKSEIFDDQFSVERPDGSNFTLKIRSTKLEDSAMYFCASRDLGLAGRNEQFFGPGTRLTVL.